One and the same sample provided the 30 T cell receptor beta chains below, sequenced in a study of cytomegalovirus exposure and HLA in healthy donors. PCR was performed using 60 Vbeta and 13 Jbeta primers. Measured with immunoSEQ multiplex PCR; TCRdb has only the in-frame clones, and not every one. The data contain approximately 130,000 clones, approximately 85% of them singletons. The sample taken for sequencing was PBMCs. The receptor set was obtained from a woman in her twenties or thirties in good health and CMV-seropositive.

The gene calls are TRBV2 and TRBJ2-3, with D perhaps TRBD2 (6 bases). From germline, CDR1 is SNHLY and CDR2 FYNNEI. Trimming cost V 5 bases and J 6 bases, with 12 bases left between them. CDR3 size: 13 residues. The CDR3 coding sequence is TGTGCCAGCAGTTGGGACTCTGGGGATACGCAGTATTTT. This gives the protein CASSWDSGDTQYF. Supplemented by reference TRBV2 and TRBJ2-3, the full variable domain reads EPEVTQTPSHQVTQMGQEVILRCVPISNHLYFYWYRQILGQKVEFLVSFYNNEISEKSEIFDDQFSVERPDGSNFTLKIRSTKLEDSAMYFCASSWDSGDTQYFGPGTRLTVL.

The chain couples TRBV19 to TRBJ1-5; 9 bases map to TRBD1. The CDR3 spans 15 residues. J gave up 5 bases and V 4 bases, and 6 bases lay outside the gene matches. The germline V gene encodes CDR1 LNHDA and CDR2 SQIVND (reference sequence). This CDR3 reads CASSRTDRGDQPQHF. As DNA, the CDR3 is TGTGCCAGTAGTAGAACGGACAGGGGCGATCAGCCCCAGCATTTT. Based on the CDR3 plus reference TRBV19 and TRBJ1-5, the full variable domain is DGGITQSPKYLFRKEGQNVTLSCEQNLNHDAMYWYRQDPGQGLRLIYYSQIVNDFQKGDIAEGYSVSREKKESFPLTVTSAQKNPTAFYLCASSRTDRGDQPQHFGDGTRLSIL.

This clone was counted once. This sequence joins TRBV2 and TRBJ2-5; D possibly corresponds to TRBD2 (6 bases). Between the trimmed V and J ends, which lost 11 bases and 2 bases, there was a span of 15 bases. This CDR3 has 13 residues. Germline V gene data show CDR1 as SNHLY and CDR2 as FYNNEI. The CDR3 sequence is CACEPGLQETQYF. The CDR3 nucleotides are TGTGCCTGTGAACCGGGACTGCAAGAGACCCAGTACTTC. The full variable domain, its missing parts supplied by reference TRBV2 and TRBJ2-5, is EPEVTQTPSHQVTQMGQEVILRCVPISNHLYFYWYRQILGQKVEFLVSFYNNEISEKSEIFDDQFSVERPDGSNFTLKIRSTKLEDSAMYFCACEPGLQETQYFGPGTRLLVL.

V is TRBV5-1 and J is TRBJ1-1; D not resolved. The CDR3 covers 15 residues. Germline loops: CDR1 SGHRS, CDR2 YFSETQ. Trimming removed 1 base at V and 0 bases at J, with 10 bases between. The CDR3 reads CASSLLSHLNTEAFF. CDR3 in DNA: TGCGCCAGCAGCTTGCTATCGCACTTGAACACTGAAGCTTTCTTT.

The gene calls are TRBV6-1 and TRBJ1-2; possible D gene TRBD1, 5 bases. The CDR3 consists of 15 residues. The germline CDR1 and CDR2 sequences are MNHNS and SASEGT. V gave up 4 bases and J gave up 2 bases, with 14 bases separating them. The CDR3 reads CASSGTLTANYGYTF. CDR3 coding DNA: TGTGCCAGCAGTGGAACGCTGACAGCGAACTATGGCTACACCTTC.

The rearrangement joins TRBV19 to TRBJ2-1; D is perhaps TRBD2 (6 bases). This CDR3 is 14 amino acids long. V gave up 7 bases and J gave up 4 bases, with 14 bases separating them. Germline CDR1 reads LNHDA; CDR2 reads SQIVND (reference sequence). CDR3 in DNA: TGTGCCAGTAAAGGGACTTACTCATACAATGAGCAGTTCTTC. Its translation: CASKGTYSYNEQFF.

The CDR3 DNA sequence: TGTGCCAGCAGTGCTGTGACAACCGCCTACGAGCAGTACTTC. It translates to CASSAVTTAYEQYF. The chain has TRBV6-1 and TRBJ2-7; no clear D. Trimming removed 4 bases at V and 2 bases at J, with 12 bases between. The CDR3 spans 14 residues. Germline CDR1 MNHNS, CDR2 SASEGT.

This rearrangement joins TRBV27 to TRBJ2-3; 9 bases match TRBD1. This CDR3 has 14 amino acids. The junction had 4 bases not matched to a gene; V was cut back by 7 bases and J by 2 bases. CDR1 MNHEY and CDR2 SMNVEV come from the germline V gene (reference sequence). The CDR3 bases are TGTGCCAGCACCGGGACAGGGTTCACAGATACGCAGTATTTT. Encoded protein: CASTGTGFTDTQYF.

The chain is built from TRBV6-5 and TRBJ1-1; perhaps TRBD1 as D (5 bases). This CDR3 has 13 amino acids. V dropped 7 bases and J dropped 4 bases, with 13 bases sitting between them. The germline CDR1 and CDR2 sequences are MNHEY and SVGAGI. CDR3 DNA: TGTGCCAGCACTCCCCAGGGATTCACTGAAGCTTTCTTT. As protein: CASTPQGFTEAFF.

The J gene is TRBJ2-1, the V gene TRBV5-4; TRBD2 aligns across 8 bases. Germline V gene sequence: CDR1 SGHNT, CDR2 YYREEE (reference sequence). The CDR3 has 13 amino acids. Trimming removed 6 bases from V and 8 bases from J; junction bases left unmatched: 7. CDR3 DNA: TGTGCCAGCATCGGGCGGGAGGACGATGAGCAGTTCTTC. Translating gives CASIGREDDEQFF.

This rearrangement joins TRBV18 to TRBJ2-1; TRBD2 matches at 9 bases. The V gene's germline CDR1 is KGHSH and CDR2 LQKENI. J was trimmed by 4 bases and V by 1 base; bases with no gene match: 2. The CDR3 loop spans 15 amino acids. CDR3 sequence reads: CASSPQAGGYNEQFF. The DNA of the CDR3 is TGTGCCAGCTCACCACAGGCGGGGGGGTACAATGAGCAGTTCTTC.

This rearrangement joins TRBV6-5 to TRBJ2-7, with D possibly matching TRBD1 (5 bases). The germline gives CDR1 MNHEY, CDR2 SVGAGI. The CDR3 extends over 14 amino acids. V was cut by 6 bases and J by 2 bases, with 14 bases left in between. Here the CDR3 DNA reads TGTGCCAGCAGGAGTCTAGGGGCCCCCTACGAGCAGTACTTC. It translates to CASRSLGAPYEQYF.

The V gene is TRBV28, the J gene TRBJ1-3; D not certain. Per germline, CDR1 MDHEN and CDR2 SYDVKM. The germline V and J ends were trimmed by 6 bases and 0 bases, with 12 bases remaining between them. There are 15 residues in the CDR3. CDR3 DNA: TGTGCCAGCAGCCTTCTTAGACTCTCTGGAAACACCATATATTTT. Translation gives CASSLLRLSGNTIYF.

The chain employs TRBV5-1 and TRBJ1-4; 7 positions match TRBD1. Trimming took 0 bases from V and 5 from J; bases not matched to a gene: 4. The CDR3 has 15 amino acids. Per the germline V gene, CDR1 is SGHRS and CDR2 is YFSETQ. CDR3 loop: CASSLAGQVNEKLFF. Here the CDR3 DNA reads TGCGCCAGCAGCTTGGCCGGACAGGTGAATGAAAAACTGTTTTTT. The full variable domain, in which reference TRBV5-1 and TRBJ1-4 provide the parts outside the CDR3, is KAGVTQTPRYLIKTRGQQVTLSCSPISGHRSVSWYQQTPGQGLQFLFEYFSETQRNKGNFPGRFSGRQFSNSRSEMNVSTLELGDSALYLCASSLAGQVNEKLFFGSGTQLSVL.

J is TRBJ2-3 and V is TRBV18, with D uncertain. Trimming pared 1 base from V and 3 bases from J, leaving 11 bases between. CDR1 is KGHSH, CDR2 LQKENI, per germline. The length of the CDR3 is 15 residues. The CDR3 is CASSPRYLPTDTQYF. The CDR3 DNA is TGTGCCAGCTCACCACGTTATCTCCCTACAGATACGCAGTATTTT.

The chain recombines TRBV6-1 with TRBJ2-1; 10 nucleotides agree with TRBD2. This CDR3 comprises 15 residues. Trimming removed 7 bases from V and 5 bases from J; junction bases left unmatched: 8. CDR1 and CDR2 (germline): MNHNS, SASEGT. CDR3 coding DNA: TGTGCCAGCATTATGACTAGCGGGTCGCACAATGAGCAGTTCTTC. Protein: CASIMTSGSHNEQFF.

This chain connects TRBV7-9 to TRBJ2-1; D perhaps matches TRBD1 (5 bases). Germline V CDR1 and CDR2: SEHNR, FQNEAQ (reference sequence). CDR3 size: 15 residues. V lost 5 bases, J lost 8 bases, and 19 bases lay in between. CDR3 amino acids: CASSGDRGAWDEQFF. In nucleotides, the CDR3 is TGTGCCAGCAGCGGAGACAGAGGTGCTTGGGATGAGCAGTTCTTC.

The count of this clone is one. V usage is TRBV18 and J usage is TRBJ2-7; a weak D match, TRBD2 (5 bases). The CDR3 has 14 residues. Germline CDR1 KGHSH, CDR2 LQKENI. V was trimmed by 1 base and J by 6 bases, leaving 13 bases between them. Written as DNA, the CDR3 is TGTGCCAGCTCACCACGTCGGGATTCGGGCGAGCAGTACTTC. Its translation is CASSPRRDSGEQYF. The full variable domain, in which reference TRBV18 and TRBJ2-7 provide the parts outside the CDR3, is NAGVMQNPRHLVRRRGQEARLRCSPMKGHSHVYWYRQLPEEGLKFMVYLQKENIIDESGMPKERFSAEFPKEGPSILRIQQVVRGDSAAYFCASSPRRDSGEQYFGPGTRLTVT.

V usage is TRBV30 and J usage is TRBJ1-4; D gene ambiguous. Germline V CDR1 and CDR2: GTSNPN, SVGIG (reference sequence). The CDR3 loop spans 13 amino acids. The germline V and J ends were trimmed by 5 bases and 3 bases, with 10 bases remaining between them. The CDR3, as DNA: TGTGCCTGGTCCGGACTGGCTAATGAAAAACTGTTTTTT. Translation: CAWSGLANEKLFF.

This chain links TRBV6-5 with TRBJ2-7; weak D call: TRBD2 (6 bases). This CDR3 comprises 11 residues. The germline V gene encodes CDR1 MNHEY and CDR2 SVGAGI. V shed 7 bases and J shed 7 bases, with 11 bases lying between them. For the CDR3, the DNA is TGTGCCAGCACCCTCGGAGGGGAGCAGTACTTC. Protein sequence: CASTLGGEQYF.

This chain connects TRBV5-1 to TRBJ2-2, with D possibly matching TRBD2 (5 bases). The V gene lost 0 bases and the J gene lost 3 bases, with 12 bases spanning the gap. The CDR3 is made up of 16 amino acids. Looked up from germline, CDR1 is SGHRS and CDR2 is YFSETQ. The CDR3 is CASSLAARVDTGELFF. The CDR3 nucleotides read TGCGCCAGCAGCTTGGCAGCGAGGGTGGACACCGGGGAGCTGTTTTTT.

This sequence joins TRBV9 and TRBJ1-1; the D is unclear. Germline CDR1 is SGDLS and CDR2 is YYNGEE. With 4 bases removed from V and 3 bases from J, the gap between germline ends came to 13 bases. This CDR3 comprises 14 residues. The CDR3 loop reads CASSPPGPHTEAFF. CDR3 DNA: TGTGCCAGCAGCCCACCAGGCCCCCACACTGAAGCTTTCTTT.

This chain uses TRBV28 with TRBJ2-6; tentatively, D is TRBD2 (5 bases). V gave up 3 bases and J gave up 1 base, with 22 bases separating them. The length of the CDR3 is 20 residues. The V gene's germline CDR1 is MDHEN and CDR2 SYDVKM. The CDR3 coding sequence is TGTGCCAGCAGTTTGGAGCTTAGCGCCCTCCCCTTTTCTGGGGCCAACGTCCTGACTTTC. Translation gives CASSLELSALPFSGANVLTF.

CDR3 nucleotide sequence: TGTGCCAGCGCTCGGGACAGGGCTTCTGAAAAACTGTTTTTT. It translates to CASARDRASEKLFF. The V call is TRBV6-5, the J call TRBJ1-4, with 9 bases aligning to TRBD1. CDR3 length: 14 residues. The J segment lost 7 bases and the V segment lost 8 bases, leaving 8 bases of the junction unmatched. Germline V CDR1 and CDR2: MNHEY, SVGAGI.

This chain uses TRBV28 with TRBJ1-5; D uncertain. Germline-derived CDR1 and CDR2 are MDHEN and SYDVKM. Trimming removed 1 base at V and 9 bases at J, with 4 bases between. The CDR3 is made up of 11 amino acids. CDR3 DNA sequence: TGTGCCAGCAGTTTATCCGGGCCCCAGCATTTT. Its protein is CASSLSGPQHF. Full variable domain (missing parts from reference TRBV28 and TRBJ1-5): DVKVTQSSRYLVKRTGEKVFLECVQDMDHENMFWYRQDPGLGLRLIYFSYDVKMKEKGDIPEGYSVSREKKERFSLILESASTNQTSMYLCASSLSGPQHFGDGTRLSIL.

Only a few counts were recorded for this clone. V and J are TRBV7-8 and TRBJ1-2; D not resolved. Trimming left V 3 bases short and J 10 bases short, with 12 bases between. CDR1 is SGHVS and CDR2 is FQNEAQ in the germline V gene. The CDR3 sequence is 12 residues long. Here the CDR3 reads CASSFRAGVYTF. CDR3 DNA: TGTGCCAGCAGCTTTAGGGCCGGGGTCTACACCTTC.

This sequence joins TRBV27 and TRBJ2-1; no clear D gene. CDR1 and CDR2 from the germline V gene are MNHEY and SMNVEV (reference sequence). The CDR3 sequence is 16 residues long. With 0 bases removed from V and 0 bases from J, the gap between germline ends came to 9 bases. Here the CDR3 reads CASSLSIPSSYNEQFF. The CDR3 nucleotides read TGTGCCAGCAGTTTATCGATCCCGAGCTCCTACAATGAGCAGTTCTTC.

V gene TRBV9 combines with J gene TRBJ2-3; the D gene is possibly TRBD1 (5 bases). CDR1 and CDR2 from the germline V gene are SGDLS and YYNGEE. This CDR3 comprises 14 residues. The V end lost 4 bases, the J end lost 3 bases, and 12 bases lay between the germline ends. CDR3 in DNA: TGTGCCAGCAGCAAGGGGCCAGCGACAGATACGCAGTATTTT. It yields the protein CASSKGPATDTQYF.

This clone is a singleton in its sample. The chain employs TRBV18 and TRBJ1-2, with 10 bases fitting TRBD1. Trimming removed 3 bases from V and 8 bases from J; junction bases left unmatched: 9. CDR1 is KGHSH, CDR2 LQKENI, per germline. The length of the CDR3 is 15 residues. This CDR3 is CASSPLPGQGKGYTF. The DNA of the CDR3 is TGTGCCAGCTCACCGCTTCCGGGACAGGGGAAAGGCTACACCTTC.

CDR3 sequence: CTSSHQGQDRNQPQHF. DNA for the CDR3: TGCACCAGCAGCCACCAAGGACAGGACCGCAATCAGCCCCAGCATTTT. The chain employs TRBV1 and TRBJ1-5; the D call of TRBD1 is as the table states it, not checked on the DNA. TRBV1 is a listed pseudogene. This CDR3 comprises 16 residues.